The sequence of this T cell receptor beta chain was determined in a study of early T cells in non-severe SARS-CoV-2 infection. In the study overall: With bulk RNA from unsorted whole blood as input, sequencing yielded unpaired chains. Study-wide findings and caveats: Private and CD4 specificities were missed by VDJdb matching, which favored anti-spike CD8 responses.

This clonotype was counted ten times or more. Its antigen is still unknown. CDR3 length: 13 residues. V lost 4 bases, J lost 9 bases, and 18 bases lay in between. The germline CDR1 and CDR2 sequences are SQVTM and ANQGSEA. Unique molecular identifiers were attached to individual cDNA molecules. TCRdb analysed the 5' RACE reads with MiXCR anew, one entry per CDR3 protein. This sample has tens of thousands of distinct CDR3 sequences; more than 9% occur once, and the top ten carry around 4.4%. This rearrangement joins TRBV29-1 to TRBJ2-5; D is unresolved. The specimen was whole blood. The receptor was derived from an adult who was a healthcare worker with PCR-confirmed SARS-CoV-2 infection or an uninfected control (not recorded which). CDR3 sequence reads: CSVGRRAARAQYF. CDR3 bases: TGCAGCGTTGGGCGCCGGGCCGCAAGGGCCCAGTACTTC.